Reported below is one T cell receptor (beta chain). Antigen specificity is unknown. Researchers made TCR beta libraries by using iRepertoire HTBI primers and running Arm-PCR on CDR3 regions. TCRdb independently ran MiXCR on the multiplex PCR reads; one entry per CDR3 protein. Among some 320,000 distinct CDR3 sequences listed, 18% were seen once. The data are from a study of regulatory T cells in long-lasting Graves disease. Points from the study as a whole: Fewer public clonotypes were shared by new patients (under 1,000) than by persistent patients (roughly 2,500). Compared with new cases, persistent Graves' patients showed reduced TCR diversity.

Time point denoted: newly diagnosed GD, antithyroid drugs for less than 3 months. The TCR library was prepared using RNA isolated from PBMCs. This clonotype originated in a female donor with Graves disease. The specimen comprised peripheral blood mononuclear cells (PBMCs), sampled at new diagnosis, from a patient treated with antithyroid drugs.

The CDR3, as DNA: TGTGCCAGCAGCCGTGTTTGGGCGGGAGCTTTCAATGAGCAGTTCTTC. Its protein is CASSRVWAGAFNEQFF. The V and J genes are TRBV11-2 and TRBJ2-1; 7 nucleotides agree with TRBD2. With 5 bases clipped from V and 6 bases from J, the junction kept 13 bases outside the gene matches. Germline V gene lookup returns CDR1 SGHAT and CDR2 FQNNGV. CDR3 length equals 16 residues.